The 19 T cell receptor beta chains given below trace back to one sample, sequenced in a study of beta chain features in type 1 diabetes (dated 2018 in TCRdb). Receptor libraries were prepared by the immunoSEQ multiplex PCR assay. The entire amount of isolated RNA was reverse transcribed using the High Capacity cDNA Reverse Transcription Kit, so the sequenced TCRB transcripts were expressed ones. The source is immuneACCESS, and TCRdb retained only in-frame sequences with V and J called. Part of the clones is not carried over; for the studies checked, unresolved V genes explain less than half of this, and the remainder is unexplained. Here the sample has 300,000 to 350,000 clones; 7% to 9% occur a single time. The ten largest account for 0.44% of the sample. Sequencing input: central memory CD4+ T cells from blood. The receptor source for this set is a woman under 30 in good health.

This clone was seen more than once but under ten times. The gene calls are TRBV5-4 and TRBJ2-3; tentatively, D is TRBD2 (7 bases). The length of the CDR3 is 17 residues. The germline CDR1 and CDR2 sequences are SGHNT and YYREEE (reference sequence). V was clipped by 2 bases and J by 1 base, with 17 bases between them. The CDR3 loop is CASSFRGASGRTDTQYF. CDR3 nucleotides: TGTGCCAGCAGCTTTCGGGGGGCTAGCGGTCGCACAGATACGCAGTATTTT.

In its sample, this clone was seen many times. V gene TRBV7-3 combines with J gene TRBJ2-1; 9 bases line up with TRBD1. CDR1 and CDR2 (germline): SGHTA, FQGTGA. CDR3 length: 15 amino acids. The J segment lost 5 bases and the V segment lost 3 bases, leaving 5 bases of the junction unmatched. The CDR3 DNA sequence: TGTGCCAGCAGCTTTCAGACAGGGGGACACAATGAGCAGTTCTTC. It encodes CASSFQTGGHNEQFF.

The chain recombines TRBV6-1 with TRBJ1-2, with TRBD1 as a possible D gene (5 bases). The CDR3 has 13 amino acids. Germline lookup yields CDR1 MNHNS and CDR2 SASEGT. With 2 bases removed from V and 3 bases from J, the gap between germline ends came to 7 bases. The CDR3 coding sequence is TGTGCCAGCAGTGAATGGGGCGACTATGGCTACACCTTC. It encodes CASSEWGDYGYTF.

In its sample, this clone was seen a few times. This chain uses TRBV29-1 with TRBJ2-5, with 12 positions matching TRBD2. Germline V gene lookup returns CDR1 SQVTM and CDR2 ANQGSEA. Germline trimming cut 4 bases from V and 5 bases from J; bases unmatched to any gene: 14. This CDR3 region has 17 residues. CDR3 in amino acids: CSVARLAGEGVGETQYF. DNA of the CDR3: TGCAGCGTTGCAAGACTAGCGGGAGAGGGGGTGGGGGAGACCCAGTACTTC. Combining the CDR3 with reference TRBV29-1 and TRBJ2-5 gives the whole variable domain SAVISQKPSRDICQRGTSLTIQCQVDSQVTMMFWYRQQPGQSLTLIATANQGSEATYESGFVIDKFPISRPNLTFSTLTVSNMSPEDSSIYLCSVARLAGEGVGETQYFGPGTRLLVL.

This sequence joins TRBV7-3 and TRBJ2-5; D is perhaps TRBD1 (6 bases). This CDR3 has 13 amino acids. Trimming removed 4 bases from V and 5 bases from J, with 11 bases in between. CDR1 is SGHTA, CDR2 FQGTGA, per germline. In DNA, the CDR3 is TGTGCCAGCAGCTACCAGGGGCGGGAGACCCAGTACTTC. Amino acid sequence: CASSYQGRETQYF. Looking up the rest from reference TRBV7-3 and TRBJ2-5 gives the full variable domain: GAGVSQTPSNKVTEKGKYVELRCDPISGHTALYWYRQSLGQGPEFLIYFQGTGAADDSGLPNDRFFAVRPEGSVSTLKIQRTERGDSAVYLCASSYQGRETQYFGPGTRLLVL.

V gene TRBV19 combines with J gene TRBJ1-5; D may be TRBD1 (6 bases). This CDR3 has 14 amino acids. Per the germline V gene, CDR1 is LNHDA and CDR2 is SQIVND (reference sequence). Trimming stripped 6 bases from V and 6 bases from J, with 15 bases between. CDR3 in amino acids: CASSPSQGAQPQHF. CDR3 in DNA: TGTGCCAGTAGCCCTTCACAGGGTGCTCAGCCCCAGCATTTT.

The chain carries TRBV28 and TRBJ2-1; D ambiguous. Germline CDR1 reads MDHEN; CDR2 reads SYDVKM. V lost 5 bases to trimming and J lost 6 bases, with 17 bases between them. The CDR3 sequence is 15 residues long. CDR3 sequence reads: CASSNPLRATNEQFF. In DNA form, the CDR3 reads TGTGCCAGCAGTAACCCACTACGGGCTACCAATGAGCAGTTCTTC.

The rearrangement uses TRBV7-9 and TRBJ1-2; D gene uncertain. Germline lookup yields CDR1 SEHNR and CDR2 FQNEAQ (reference sequence). CDR3 length: 16 amino acids. Trimming shortened V by 1 base and J by 3 bases, and 15 bases separated the two germline ends. In nucleotides, the CDR3 is TGTGCCAGCAGCTTAGGGGTTCACGGGTTTGACTATGGCTACACCTTC. Translated, it gives CASSLGVHGFDYGYTF.

This clone was seen more than once but under ten times. The chain recombines TRBV7-3 with TRBJ2-3; unclear D gene. V was clipped by 3 bases and J by 1 base, with 5 bases between them. The CDR3 runs 13 residues. Per the germline V gene, CDR1 is SGHTA and CDR2 is FQGTGA. CDR3 DNA: TGTGCCAGCAGCTTCCAGGGCACAGATACGCAGTATTTT. Translation: CASSFQGTDTQYF.

This clone was found a few times. The rearrangement joins TRBV19 to TRBJ2-3; D possibly corresponds to TRBD2 (5 bases). The CDR3 spans 14 residues. Per germline, CDR1 LNHDA and CDR2 SQIVND (reference sequence). Trimming pared 3 bases from V and 1 base from J, leaving 8 bases between. CDR3 DNA: TGTGCCAGTAGTATCCCCGGGGGCACAGATACGCAGTATTTT. Its translation is CASSIPGGTDTQYF.

There are a few counts of this clone. The gene calls are TRBV6-6 and TRBJ1-1; unclear D gene. Germline-derived CDR1 and CDR2 are MNHNY and SVGAGI (reference sequence). This CDR3 spans 14 amino acids. Trimming removed 2 bases from V and 2 bases from J, with 9 bases in between. CDR3 amino acids: CASSYGRSNTEAFF. Here the CDR3 DNA reads TGTGCCAGCAGTTACGGGCGCTCCAACACTGAAGCTTTCTTT.

The J gene is TRBJ2-7, the V gene TRBV7-8; 7 positions match TRBD2. J was trimmed by 5 bases and V by 4 bases; bases with no gene match: 11. Per the germline V gene, CDR1 is SGHVS and CDR2 is FQNEAQ. The CDR3 runs 15 residues. CDR3 in amino acids: CASSSKTSWFDEQYF. The CDR3 nucleotides are TGTGCCAGCAGCTCTAAGACTAGCTGGTTCGACGAGCAGTACTTC.

The chain uses TRBV18 and TRBJ2-3, with 15 bases aligning to TRBD2. Trimming at V came to 4 bases and at J to 4 bases, leaving 3 bases not matched to a gene. Germline loops: CDR1 KGHSH, CDR2 LQKENI. CDR3 length: 16 amino acids. CDR3 sequence: CASSRGLAGGPDTQYF. Written as DNA, the CDR3 is TGTGCCAGCTCACGCGGACTAGCGGGAGGGCCAGATACGCAGTATTTT.

This clone was found a few times. The chain employs TRBV7-3 and TRBJ2-1; 8 bases line up with TRBD2. V lost 5 bases and J lost 5; bases outside the gene matches: 8. In germline, CDR1 is SGHTA, CDR2 FQGTGA. The CDR3 is made up of 15 amino acids. In DNA, the CDR3 is TGTGCCAGCAGCCCGAACGGGAGGGACGACAATGAGCAGTTCTTC. It codes for CASSPNGRDDNEQFF. Full variable domain (missing parts from reference TRBV7-3 and TRBJ2-1): GAGVSQTPSNKVTEKGKYVELRCDPISGHTALYWYRQSLGQGPEFLIYFQGTGAADDSGLPNDRFFAVRPEGSVSTLKIQRTERGDSAVYLCASSPNGRDDNEQFFGPGTRLTVL.

This clone was observed a handful of times. V usage is TRBV6-1 and J usage is TRBJ1-1; no firm D call. V shed 8 bases and J shed 0 bases, with 10 bases lying between them. Germline V lookup: CDR1 MNHNS, CDR2 SASEGT. The CDR3 is 13 residues long. The CDR3 sequence: CASGKTLNTEAFF. The CDR3 coding sequence is TGTGCCAGCGGGAAGACCCTGAACACTGAAGCTTTCTTT.

This clone was counted between two and nine times. The chain uses TRBV12-2 and TRBJ2-1; TRBD2 is the table's D call, not checked against the DNA. TRBV12-2 is assigned pseudogene status. This CDR3 region has 16 residues. In nucleotides, the CDR3 is TGTGCAAGTCGCTTATCCGGTAGCGGGAGGGCGAATGAGCAGTTCTTC. Amino acid sequence: CASRLSGSGRANEQFF.

There are a few counts of this clone. V usage is TRBV2 and J usage is TRBJ2-3; D remains ambiguous. The CDR3 sequence is 14 residues long. The V gene's germline CDR1 is SNHLY and CDR2 FYNNEI. V lost 4 bases to trimming and J lost 1 base, with 9 bases between them. The CDR3 is CASSVGLGTDTQYF. CDR3 coding DNA: TGTGCCAGCAGTGTTGGCCTAGGCACAGATACGCAGTATTTT.

This clone was picked up many times. Here the CDR3 DNA reads TGTGCCAGCAGCTTGACCCGGGCCTACAATGAGCAGTTCTTC. Translation gives CASSLTRAYNEQFF. The chain uses TRBV7-2 and TRBJ2-1; D call uncertain. The CDR3 sequence is 14 residues long. V was trimmed by 3 bases and J by 2 bases, leaving 8 bases between them. In germline, CDR1 is SGHTA, CDR2 FQGNSA.

This clone has a handful of counts. The chain recombines TRBV7-2 with TRBJ1-1; D ambiguous. Germline CDR1 reads SGHTA; CDR2 reads FQGNSA. The V and J ends lost 0 bases and 5 bases respectively, with 13 bases between them. The CDR3 runs 15 residues. The CDR3 protein is CASSLASLSPTEAFF. The CDR3 nucleotides are TGTGCCAGCAGCTTAGCGAGTTTATCCCCAACTGAAGCTTTCTTT.